A single sample gave rise to the 18 T cell receptor beta chains below, sequenced in a study of blood T cell repertoires in COVID-19. This table comes from immunoSEQ multiplex PCR, and its TCRdb copy is limited to in-frame clones, with some not included. The sample consists of about 31,000 clones, about 89% of them appearing once. What was sequenced was peripheral blood. The source is a woman in her 40s with active or convalescent COVID-19.

The V call is TRBV6-2 or TRBV6-3, the J call TRBJ1-2; tentatively, D is TRBD1 (6 bases). The CDR3 sequence is 14 residues long. Germline CDR1 reads MNHEY; CDR2 reads SVGEGT. Deletions cut 2 bases from V and 3 bases from J, with 10 bases between. The CDR3 DNA reads as TGTGCCAGCAGTTACAGCAGGGGTTACTATGGCTACACCTTC. It is translated as CASSYSRGYYGYTF.

The V and J genes are TRBV19 and TRBJ1-2; perhaps TRBD1 as D (5 bases). Trimming left V 0 bases short and J 2 bases short, with 13 bases between. The germline V gene has CDR1 LNHDA and CDR2 SQIVND (reference sequence). The CDR3 runs to 16 residues. CDR3 amino acids: CASSIEHTGPNYGYTF. The CDR3 nucleotides read TGTGCCAGTAGTATAGAACACACAGGACCCAACTATGGCTACACCTTC.

The J gene is TRBJ1-2, the V gene TRBV30; D uncertain. Per the germline V gene, CDR1 is GTSNPN and CDR2 is SVGIG (reference sequence). The CDR3 is made up of 12 amino acids. The germline V and J ends were trimmed by 4 bases and 3 bases, with 9 bases remaining between them. CDR3 coding DNA: TGTGCCTGGACGAGCACGGACTATGGCTACACCTTC. This sequence encodes CAWTSTDYGYTF. Complete variable domain (other parts from reference TRBV30 and TRBJ1-2): SQTIHQWPATLVQPVGSPLSLECTVEGTSNPNLYWYRQAAGRGLQLLFYSVGIGQISSEVPQNLSASRPQDRQFILSSKKLLLSDSGFYLCAWTSTDYGYTFGSGTRLTVV.

The chain joins TRBV30 to TRBJ1-2; D gene unclear. Looked up from germline, CDR1 is GTSNPN and CDR2 is SVGIG (reference sequence). This CDR3 is 13 amino acids long. V lost 4 bases and J lost 2, with 11 bases in between. CDR3: CAWTEVVNYGYTF. The CDR3 coding sequence is TGTGCCTGGACCGAGGTTGTGAACTATGGCTACACCTTC.

The J gene is TRBJ1-3, the V gene TRBV19, with D tentatively TRBD1 (6 bases). The CDR3 covers 15 residues. Germline CDR1 is LNHDA and CDR2 is SQIVND (reference sequence). The V end lost 4 bases, the J end lost 0 bases, and 10 bases lay between the germline ends. CDR3 nucleotide sequence: TGTGCCAGTAGTACGGACAGCTTCTCTGGAAACACCATATATTTT. Residues: CASSTDSFSGNTIYF.

The chain employs TRBV19 and TRBJ1-1, with D possibly TRBD1 on 6 matching bases. CDR1 and CDR2 (germline): LNHDA, SQIVND (reference sequence). V was shortened by 6 bases and J by 2 bases, with 16 bases between the two germline ends. This CDR3 has 15 residues. CDR3: CASRRTGTTNTEAFF. CDR3 DNA sequence: TGTGCCAGTAGACGGACCGGGACAACCAACACTGAAGCTTTCTTT.

The rearrangement uses TRBV27 and TRBJ2-7; 8 nucleotides match TRBD2. CDR3 length equals 15 residues. Germline CDR1 and CDR2: MNHEY and SMNVEV (reference sequence). The V gene end was trimmed by 4 bases and the J gene end by 2 bases; junction bases not matched to a gene: 7. This chain's CDR3 is CASSSPGTSAYEQYF. Here the CDR3 DNA reads TGTGCCAGCAGTTCCCCCGGGACTAGTGCCTACGAGCAGTACTTC.

The rearrangement links TRBV7-3 to TRBJ2-2; 9 bases are a match to TRBD2. This CDR3 is 17 amino acids long. Germline-derived CDR1 and CDR2 are SGHTA and FQGTGA. After removal of 5 bases from V and 4 bases from J, the junction contained 11 bases not matched to a gene. CDR3 protein: CASSATGREGLTGELFF. CDR3 in DNA: TGTGCCAGCAGCGCTACGGGGCGGGAGGGCCTCACCGGGGAGCTGTTTTTT.

The genes are TRBV4-1 and TRBJ1-2; D is possibly TRBD1 (5 bases). The CDR3 runs 11 residues. CDR1 is MGHRA, CDR2 YSYEKL, per germline. V lost 8 bases and J lost 9, with 13 bases in between. The CDR3 is CASASGGSYTF. DNA for the CDR3: TGCGCCAGCGCCTCGGGGGGGAGCTACACCTTC.

The chain combines TRBV11-2 with TRBJ2-5; TRBD2 matches 9 bases. Trimming took 1 base from V and 5 from J; bases not matched to a gene: 8. Per the germline V gene, CDR1 is SGHAT and CDR2 is FQNNGV. The CDR3 totals 16 residues. As DNA, the CDR3 is TGTGCCAGCAGCTTAGCCCCCGCGGGGGGGAAGGAGACCCAGTACTTC. As protein: CASSLAPAGGKETQYF.

In this sample, this clone turned up once. This chain links TRBV5-1 with TRBJ2-7, with D possibly being TRBD1 (5 bases). This CDR3 has 13 amino acids. Looked up from germline, CDR1 is SGHRS and CDR2 is YFSETQ. V was shortened by 1 base and J by 3 bases, with 8 bases between the two germline ends. CDR3: CASSLLQGYEQYF. DNA for the CDR3: TGCGCCAGCAGCTTGCTCCAGGGCTACGAGCAGTACTTC.

The chain couples TRBV21-1 to TRBJ1-2; no DNA check was done on the table's D call, TRBD1. TRBV21-1 is designated a pseudogene. CDR3 length: 17 residues. In DNA, the CDR3 is TGTGCCAGCAGAAAAAGGGGTCTGGTGGACAGAAACTATGGCTACACCTTC. Amino acid sequence: CASRKRGLVDRNYGYTF.

The V and J genes are TRBV6-2 or TRBV6-3 and TRBJ2-3, with a weak D call TRBD2 (7 bases). From germline, CDR1 is MNHEY and CDR2 SVGEGT. The CDR3 runs to 17 residues. With 0 bases removed from V and 6 bases from J, the gap between germline ends came to 19 bases. CDR3 sequence reads: CASSYSGGGGRPDTQYF. CDR3 nucleotide sequence: TGTGCCAGCAGTTACTCCGGGGGCGGGGGCCGCCCGGATACGCAGTATTTT.

The chain employs TRBV6-5 and TRBJ2-1; 10 bases are shared with TRBD1. V lost 6 bases and J lost 6; bases outside the gene matches: 8. The CDR3 is made up of 15 amino acids. Germline V lookup: CDR1 MNHEY, CDR2 SVGAGI. CDR3 sequence: CASRLGTGASNEQFF. CDR3 coding DNA: TGTGCCAGCAGGCTCGGGACAGGGGCCTCCAATGAGCAGTTCTTC.

This chain uses TRBV4-1 with TRBJ1-4; D is possibly TRBD1 (6 bases). Trimming removed 0 bases from V and 12 bases from J, with 17 bases in between. There are 15 residues in the CDR3. Germline values: CDR1 MGHRA, CDR2 YSYEKL. The CDR3 spells CASSQEGQGLVELFF. Written as DNA, the CDR3 is TGCGCCAGCAGCCAAGAGGGGCAGGGGTTGGTAGAACTGTTTTTT.

V usage is TRBV5-1 and J usage is TRBJ2-1; 10 nucleotides line up with TRBD2. From germline, CDR1 is SGHRS and CDR2 YFSETQ. J gave up 7 bases and V 0 bases, and 7 bases lay outside the gene matches. This CDR3 is built from 16 residues. Written as DNA, the CDR3 is TGCGCCAGCAGCTTGGCCCCGGGACTAGCGCGGAATGAGCAGTTCTTC. Amino acid sequence: CASSLAPGLARNEQFF.

The V and J genes are TRBV10-3 and TRBJ2-3; the D gene is possibly TRBD2 (6 bases). The CDR3 loop spans 14 amino acids. Germline V gene data show CDR1 as ENHRY and CDR2 as SYGVKD. V lost 2 bases to trimming and J lost 3 bases, with 9 bases between them. The CDR3 is CAISEGGVTDTQYF. The DNA of the CDR3 is TGTGCCATCAGTGAGGGCGGGGTAACAGATACGCAGTATTTT.

CDR3: CASSLTGTGDEQYF. DNA of the CDR3: TGTGCCAGCAGCTTAACCGGGACAGGGGACGAGCAGTACTTC. The chain recombines TRBV7-8 with TRBJ2-7, with 10 bases fitting TRBD1. Germline V lookup: CDR1 SGHVS, CDR2 FQNEAQ. This CDR3 region has 14 residues. The ends lost 2 bases at V and 5 bases at J; junction bases unmatched: 3.